This entry lists 9 T cell receptor beta chains sequenced from one sample in a study of blood T cell repertoires in COVID-19 (TCRdb year 2020). Library construction relied on the immunoSEQ multiplex PCR assay. TCRdb provides this immuneACCESS table in a form limited to in-frame rearrangements. Some clones are lacking; in checked studies, under half of them reflect an unresolved V gene, and why the rest are absent is not known. The sample table contains about 280,000 clones; only one count was recorded for about 90% of them. The top ten clonotypes cover roughly 2% of the sample. What was sequenced was peripheral blood. These receptors were obtained from a woman aged 45-59 years who had recovered from COVID-19.

The rearrangement uses TRBV11-2 and TRBJ1-1, with D hard to call. Per the germline V gene, CDR1 is SGHAT and CDR2 is FQNNGV. Trimming shortened V by 5 bases and J by 11 bases, and 12 bases separated the two germline ends. This CDR3 has 11 residues. CDR3 protein: CASSLLDMAFF. The CDR3 DNA sequence: TGTGCCAGCAGCCTACTAGATATGGCTTTCTTT.

This sequence joins TRBV28 and TRBJ1-2, with 8 bases identical to TRBD1. V lost 6 bases, J lost 4 bases, and 4 bases stayed unmatched. The CDR3 runs to 13 residues. Germline values: CDR1 MDHEN, CDR2 SYDVKM. CDR3: CASSTTGGYGYTF. CDR3 in DNA: TGTGCCAGCAGCACTACAGGGGGCTATGGCTACACCTTC.

Notes on this clone: The conserved phenylalanine or tryptophan normally closing the CDR3 is absent here, so this likely arose from a read error. No DNA is shown, since the ends of the CDR3 on it are uncertain; the CDR3 is the one TCRdb lists. J is TRBJ2-3 and V is TRBV12-3 or TRBV12-4; the table's D call, TRBD2, was not checked against the DNA. The CDR3 numbers 13 amino acids, ends counted. CDR3 region: CASSLRGLAGWGL.

This clone occurred once. This CDR3 reads CASPRHPDQPQHF. CDR3 DNA: TGTGCCAGCCCACGACACCCCGATCAGCCCCAGCATTTT. The chain couples TRBV7-3 to TRBJ1-5; D is unclear. V shed 8 bases and J shed 5 bases, with 13 bases lying between them. The CDR3 length is 13 residues. Germline V gene sequence: CDR1 SGHTA, CDR2 FQGTGA.

The genes are TRBV30 and TRBJ2-5, with 10 bases identical to TRBD2. Unmatched junction bases numbered 1, after V lost 4 bases and J lost 5 bases. CDR1 is GTSNPN and CDR2 is SVGIG in the germline V gene (reference sequence). The CDR3 spans 12 residues. The CDR3 loop is CAWTSGSETQYF. CDR3 sequence (DNA): TGTGCCTGGACTAGCGGGAGTGAGACCCAGTACTTC.

The chain couples TRBV27 to TRBJ1-3, with 8 bases identical to TRBD1. This CDR3 region has 16 residues. Germline CDR1 is MNHEY and CDR2 is SMNVEV (reference sequence). Losses at the gene ends were 5 bases for V and 3 bases for J; bases not matched to a gene: 9. The CDR3 sequence: CASSPLYRGGGNTIYF. The CDR3 nucleotides are TGTGCCAGCAGTCCGCTATACAGGGGGGGTGGAAACACCATATATTTT.

The rearrangement links TRBV29-1 to TRBJ2-7, with D maybe TRBD2 (5 bases). Germline V gene data show CDR1 as SQVTM and CDR2 as ANQGSEA. Trimming shortened V by 3 bases and J by 2 bases, and 8 bases separated the two germline ends. The CDR3 length is 12 residues. CDR3 nucleotides: TGCAGCGTTGATGTGGGAGCCTACGAGCAGTACTTC. Translating gives CSVDVGAYEQYF.

The J gene is TRBJ1-1, the V gene TRBV12-2. TRBV12-2 is recorded as a pseudogene. This CDR3 contains 13 residues. CDR3 nucleotides: TGTGCAAGTCAGCCAGGAGGAAACACTGAAGCTTTCTTT. Encoded protein: CASQPGGNTEAFF.

The J gene is TRBJ2-1, the V gene TRBV28; 9 bases match TRBD1. Germline assignment: CDR1 MDHEN and CDR2 SYDVKM. J lost 8 bases, V lost 4 bases, and 9 bases had no gene match. The CDR3 totals 15 residues. The CDR3 reads CASSSPGQGGDEQFF. CDR3 DNA: TGTGCCAGCAGTTCTCCGGGACAGGGAGGCGATGAGCAGTTCTTC.